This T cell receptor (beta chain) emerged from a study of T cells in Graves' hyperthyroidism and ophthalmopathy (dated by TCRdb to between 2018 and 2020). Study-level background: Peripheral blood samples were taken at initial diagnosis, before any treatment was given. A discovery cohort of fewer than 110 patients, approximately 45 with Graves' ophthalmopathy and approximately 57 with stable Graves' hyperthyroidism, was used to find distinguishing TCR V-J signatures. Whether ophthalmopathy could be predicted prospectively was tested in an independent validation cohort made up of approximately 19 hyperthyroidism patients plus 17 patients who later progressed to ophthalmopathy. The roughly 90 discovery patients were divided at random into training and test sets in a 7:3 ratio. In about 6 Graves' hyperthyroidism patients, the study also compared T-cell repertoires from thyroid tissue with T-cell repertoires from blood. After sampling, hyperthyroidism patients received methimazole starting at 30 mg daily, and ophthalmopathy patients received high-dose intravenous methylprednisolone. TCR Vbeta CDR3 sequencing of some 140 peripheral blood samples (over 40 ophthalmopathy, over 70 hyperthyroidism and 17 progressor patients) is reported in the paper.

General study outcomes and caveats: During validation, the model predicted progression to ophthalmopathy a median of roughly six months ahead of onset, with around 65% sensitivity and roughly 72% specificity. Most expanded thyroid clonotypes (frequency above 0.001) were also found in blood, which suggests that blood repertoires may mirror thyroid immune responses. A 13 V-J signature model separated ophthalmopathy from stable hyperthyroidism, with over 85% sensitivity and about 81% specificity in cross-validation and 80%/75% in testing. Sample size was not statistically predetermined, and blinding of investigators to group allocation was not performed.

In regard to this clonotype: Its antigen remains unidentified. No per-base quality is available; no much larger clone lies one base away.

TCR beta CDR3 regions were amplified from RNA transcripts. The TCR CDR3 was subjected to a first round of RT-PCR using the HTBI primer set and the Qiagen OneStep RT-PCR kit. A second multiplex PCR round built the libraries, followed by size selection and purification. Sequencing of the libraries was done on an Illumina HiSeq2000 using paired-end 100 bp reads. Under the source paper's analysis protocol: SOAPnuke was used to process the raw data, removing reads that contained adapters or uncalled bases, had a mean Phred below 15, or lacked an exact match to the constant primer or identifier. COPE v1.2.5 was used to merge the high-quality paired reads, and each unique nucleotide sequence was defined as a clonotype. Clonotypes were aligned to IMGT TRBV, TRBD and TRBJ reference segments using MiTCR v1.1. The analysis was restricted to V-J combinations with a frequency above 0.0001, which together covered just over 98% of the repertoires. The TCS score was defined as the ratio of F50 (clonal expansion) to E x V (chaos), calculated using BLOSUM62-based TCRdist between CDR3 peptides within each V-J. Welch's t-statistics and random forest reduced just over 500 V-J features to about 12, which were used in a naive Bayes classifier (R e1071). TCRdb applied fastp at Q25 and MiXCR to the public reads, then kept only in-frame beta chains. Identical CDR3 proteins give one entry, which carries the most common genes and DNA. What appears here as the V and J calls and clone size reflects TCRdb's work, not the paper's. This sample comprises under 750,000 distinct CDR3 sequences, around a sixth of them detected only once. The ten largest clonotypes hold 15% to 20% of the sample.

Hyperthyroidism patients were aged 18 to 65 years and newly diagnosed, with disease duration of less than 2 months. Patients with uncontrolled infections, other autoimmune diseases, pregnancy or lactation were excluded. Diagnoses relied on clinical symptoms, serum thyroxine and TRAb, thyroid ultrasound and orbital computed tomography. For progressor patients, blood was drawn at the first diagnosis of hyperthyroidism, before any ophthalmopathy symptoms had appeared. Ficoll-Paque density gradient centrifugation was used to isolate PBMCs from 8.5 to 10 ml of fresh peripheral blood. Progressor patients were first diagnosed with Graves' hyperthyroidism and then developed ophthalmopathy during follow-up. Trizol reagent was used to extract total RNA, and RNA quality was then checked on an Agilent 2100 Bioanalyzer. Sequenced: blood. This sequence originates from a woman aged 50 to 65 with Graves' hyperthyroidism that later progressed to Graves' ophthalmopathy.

The bases are TGCAGCGCTTCGCTAGCGGGTGCAGCCGGGGAGCTGTTTTTT. This gives the protein CSASLAGAAGELFF. The chain employs TRBV29-1 and TRBJ2-2, with 8 middle bases fitting TRBD2. Germline trimming amounts to 7 bases on V and 6 bases on J, with 10 as the count of junction bases outside the gene matches. Including the terminal cysteine and phenylalanine, the CDR3 comprises 14 residues. The entry retains the CDR3 DNA only, 42 bases that are in frame from base 1. CDR1 and CDR2 (SQVTM, ANQGSEA) derive from the germline V gene.